A single sample gave rise to the 15 T cell receptor beta chains below, sequenced in a study of human T cells and chemical hapten exposure. MiXCR was run by TCRdb on the RACE reads, yielding one entry per CDR3 protein. This table has roughly 180,000 distinct CDR3 sequences, about 22% appearing once. The time point was: patch test 1, 2 weeks after DPC sensitization. Treatment here: therapeutic diphenylcyclopropenone sensitization with weekly scalp DPC. This specimen was whole blood, taken in connection with sensitization to the hapten diphenylcyclopropenone (DPC). These receptor sequences come from a woman aged 50 to 65 with alopecia areata. Some clones in this sample may be carry-over from other donors' samples.

V usage is TRBV7-8 and J usage is TRBJ2-1; 8 nucleotides line up with TRBD2. There are 18 residues in the CDR3. CDR1 and CDR2 from the germline V gene are SGHVS and FQNEAQ. V dropped 5 bases and J dropped 6; count of bases not matched to a gene: 18. CDR3 amino acids: CASSPRVAGGSLGNEQFF. The CDR3 DNA sequence: TGTGCCAGCAGCCCACGAGTTGCGGGAGGATCTCTCGGCAATGAGCAGTTCTTC.

The rearrangement uses TRBV29-1 and TRBJ1-3; D uncertain. CDR3 length: 11 amino acids. Trimming took 6 bases from V and 3 from J, leaving 6 bases between them. The V gene's germline CDR1 is SQVTM and CDR2 ANQGSEA. Written as DNA, the CDR3 is TGCAGCGTGGACCTTGGAAACACCATATATTTT. Translated, it gives CSVDLGNTIYF.

The CDR3 DNA sequence: TGCGCCAGCAGCCCTAGAGGGGGGGCAGCTAACTATGGCTACACCTTC. Translated, it gives CASSPRGGAANYGYTF. The V and J genes are TRBV5-1 and TRBJ1-2, with D possibly TRBD1 on 6 matching bases. V lost 4 bases and J 0 bases, leaving 16 bases between the germline ends. Germline CDR1 and CDR2: SGHRS and YFSETQ. This CDR3 comprises 16 residues.

This clonotype occurred once. The chain is built from TRBV6-1 and TRBJ2-6; weak D call: TRBD2 (7 bases). V dropped 5 bases and J dropped 3 bases, with 23 bases sitting between them. CDR3 length: 19 residues. The V gene's germline CDR1 is MNHNS and CDR2 SASEGT. DNA of the CDR3: TGTGCCAGCAGTAGGGGGGGGGAACCGGCTACGGATGGGGCCAACGTCCTGACTTTC. It yields the protein CASSRGGEPATDGANVLTF.

This clonotype was recorded at least ten times. The gene calls are TRBV4-2 and TRBJ2-5; D unclear. This CDR3 has 11 residues. From germline, CDR1 is LGHNA and CDR2 YNFKEQ. V lost 3 bases, J lost 7 bases, and 6 bases lay in between. CDR3 DNA: TGTGCCAGCAGCCAGGGGATGACCCAGTACTTC. It encodes CASSQGMTQYF.

This clonotype has at least ten counts. The chain uses TRBV11-2 and TRBJ2-2; TRBD1 matches at 7 bases. This CDR3 region has 15 residues. Germline CDR1 is SGHAT and CDR2 is FQNNGV. J gave up 3 bases and V 3 bases, and 4 bases lay outside the gene matches. DNA for the CDR3: TGTGCCAGCAGCTTCACAGGGGCCGACACCGGGGAGCTGTTTTTT. This codes for CASSFTGADTGELFF.

This clonotype has just a few counts. V and J are TRBV7-8 and TRBJ1-5, with TRBD1 matching over 7 bases. This CDR3 has 15 residues. The germline V gene encodes CDR1 SGHVS and CDR2 FQNEAQ. Trimming took 5 bases from V and 1 from J; bases not matched to a gene: 5. The DNA for the CDR3 is TGTGCCAGCAGCACTCTGACAGGGAGCAATCAGCCCCAGCATTTT. This sequence encodes CASSTLTGSNQPQHF.

V is TRBV20-1 and J is TRBJ1-6; tentative D call: TRBD1 (5 bases). The germline CDR1 and CDR2 sequences are DFQATT and SNEGSKA (reference sequence). The CDR3 contains 15 residues. The V end lost 5 bases, the J end lost 0 bases, and 11 bases lay between the germline ends. The CDR3 bases are TGCAGTGCTGGCTTAGACAGCTCCTATAATTCACCCCTCCACTTT. Amino acids: CSAGLDSSYNSPLHF.

This clonotype has only a few counts. The chain uses TRBV7-2 and TRBJ1-5, with D uncertain. This CDR3 is 13 amino acids long. From germline, CDR1 is SGHTA and CDR2 FQGNSA. Between the trimmed V and J ends, which lost 2 bases and 8 bases, there was a span of 10 bases. CDR3 region: CASSLPTSKPQHF. CDR3 in DNA: TGTGCCAGCAGCTTACCGACCTCAAAGCCCCAGCATTTT.

The chain combines TRBV5-1 with TRBJ1-1; no clear D. The V end lost 4 bases, the J end lost 1 base, and 20 bases lay between the germline ends. The germline V gene encodes CDR1 SGHRS and CDR2 YFSETQ. The CDR3 runs 17 residues. DNA of the CDR3: TGCGCCAGCAGCCTGGAGGGTCTCCGGGTGAGGAACACTGAAGCTTTCTTT. This gives the protein CASSLEGLRVRNTEAFF. The full variable domain, its missing parts supplied by reference TRBV5-1 and TRBJ1-1, is KAGVTQTPRYLIKTRGQQVTLSCSPISGHRSVSWYQQTPGQGLQFLFEYFSETQRNKGNFPGRFSGRQFSNSRSEMNVSTLELGDSALYLCASSLEGLRVRNTEAFFGQGTRLTVV.

V is TRBV6-2 or TRBV6-3 and J is TRBJ2-1; 8 bases line up with TRBD2. The CDR3 covers 18 residues. Per the germline V gene, CDR1 is MNHEY and CDR2 is SVGEGT. V lost 5 bases and J lost 0; bases outside the gene matches: 12. CDR3 nucleotide sequence: TGTGCCAGCAGTGGCCGAGGAGGAGCGGGGGACTCCTACAATGAGCAGTTCTTC. Translation gives CASSGRGGAGDSYNEQFF.

This clonotype was seen more than once but under ten times. The chain is built from TRBV27 and TRBJ2-3, with TRBD2 matching over 12 bases. V was clipped by 8 bases and J by 0 bases; unmatched bases: 0. The length of the CDR3 is 14 residues. The germline V gene has CDR1 MNHEY and CDR2 SMNVEV (reference sequence). CDR3 in amino acids: CASGLAGSTDTQYF. CDR3 DNA sequence: TGTGCCAGCGGACTAGCGGGAAGCACAGATACGCAGTATTTT.

This chain links TRBV6-6 with TRBJ2-6, with D possibly being TRBD2 (6 bases). Germline values: CDR1 MNHNY, CDR2 SVGAGI (reference sequence). This CDR3 is built from 14 residues. Trimming removed 8 bases from V and 4 bases from J, with 12 bases in between. The CDR3, as DNA: TGTGCCAGCTCGCGGGCGGGGGGGGCCAACGTCCTGACTTTC. Amino acid sequence: CASSRAGGANVLTF.

J is TRBJ1-5 and V is TRBV6-2 or TRBV6-3, with a possible D match to TRBD1 (6 bases). This CDR3 has 14 residues. Trimming pared 5 bases from V and 3 bases from J, leaving 11 bases between. Germline values: CDR1 MNHEY, CDR2 SVGEGT. The DNA of the CDR3 is TGTGCCAGCAGTCCTGACAGGACCAATCAGCCCCAGCATTTT. It encodes CASSPDRTNQPQHF.

This clonotype was seen a few times. The chain is built from TRBV5-1 and TRBJ2-5, with a weak D call TRBD2 (5 bases). CDR3 length: 14 residues. Germline CDR1 reads SGHRS; CDR2 reads YFSETQ. The V end lost 7 bases, the J end lost 2 bases, and 15 bases lay between the germline ends. The DNA for the CDR3 is TGCGCCAGCCGCCCCGGGGTTAATCAAGAGACCCAGTACTTC. Encoded protein: CASRPGVNQETQYF.